A selection of T cell receptor beta chains follows, all from one sample in a study of T-cell reconstitution after alpha-beta-depleted transplantation in children. TCRdb re-derived calls from the PCR reads in MiXCR, one entry per CDR3 protein. This sample has about 640,000 distinct CDR3 sequences, with 13% found just once. Material: PBMCs, mostly from graft donor cells, obtained 360 days after TCRalphabeta/CD19-depleted stem cell transplant. Receptors were obtained from a male patient between 5 and 17 years old who had a stem cell transplant for acute myeloid leukemia, so the T cells may come from the graft donor. Each CDR3 is given without its conserved first and last residue. The order of the fields is CDR3 protein, V gene, J gene.

CDR3aa: ASSYFPAMNTEAF; v_gene: TRBV6-5; j_gene: TRBJ1-1
CDR3aa: ASSPDRGEAF; v_gene: TRBV3-1; j_gene: TRBJ1-1
CDR3aa: ASSFRTSGTEAF; v_gene: TRBV5-6; j_gene: TRBJ1-1
CDR3aa: ASSNPSGLYNEQF; v_gene: TRBV18; j_gene: TRBJ2-1
CDR3aa: ASSGLAGLQETQY; v_gene: TRBV6-2/TRBV6-3; j_gene: TRBJ2-5
CDR3aa: AWSGGRGWEAGTDTQY; v_gene: TRBV30; j_gene: TRBJ2-3
CDR3aa: ASSLGWPPYSYEQY; v_gene: TRBV27; j_gene: TRBJ2-7
CDR3aa: ATSDVFGGSRYQETQY; v_gene: TRBV24-1; j_gene: TRBJ2-5
CDR3aa: ASSSNRAPDTQY; v_gene: TRBV12-3/TRBV12-4; j_gene: TRBJ2-3
CDR3aa: ASTKAGGLYEQY; v_gene: TRBV12-3/TRBV12-4; j_gene: TRBJ2-7
CDR3aa: ATSAQTLQGLF; v_gene: TRBV24-1; j_gene: TRBJ2-2
CDR3aa: ASSVADRVGKNIQY; v_gene: TRBV9; j_gene: TRBJ2-4
CDR3aa: SARDPTSGSTGELF; v_gene: TRBV20-1; j_gene: TRBJ2-2
CDR3aa: SARWGGNDGYT; v_gene: TRBV29-1; j_gene: TRBJ1-2
CDR3aa: ASSQPGRSEQY; v_gene: TRBV12-3/TRBV12-4; j_gene: TRBJ2-7
CDR3aa: ASSLFGQLNYGYT; v_gene: TRBV28; j_gene: TRBJ1-2
CDR3aa: ASGGAGAKNIQY; v_gene: TRBV5-6; j_gene: TRBJ2-4
CDR3aa: SATEVRTSTDTQY; v_gene: TRBV20-1; j_gene: TRBJ2-3
CDR3aa: ASKGREATFYEQY; v_gene: TRBV19; j_gene: TRBJ2-7
CDR3aa: ASSFAGGNTEAF; v_gene: TRBV7-2; j_gene: TRBJ1-1
CDR3aa: SAEDTLSSYNEQF; v_gene: TRBV20-1; j_gene: TRBJ2-1
CDR3aa: ASRTSGSNEQF; v_gene: TRBV6-2/TRBV6-3; j_gene: TRBJ2-1
CDR3aa: ASSHPGTANTGELF; v_gene: TRBV5-6; j_gene: TRBJ2-2
CDR3aa: ASSLEGTGREKLF; v_gene: TRBV5-1; j_gene: TRBJ1-4
CDR3aa: ASSVQGDEQY; v_gene: TRBV12-3/TRBV12-4; j_gene: TRBJ2-7
CDR3aa: SAYRAPPHEQY; v_gene: TRBV20-1; j_gene: TRBJ2-7
CDR3aa: ASSPPPGTVNEQF; v_gene: TRBV7-3; j_gene: TRBJ2-1
CDR3aa: ASTSNTVGEKLF; v_gene: TRBV6-1; j_gene: TRBJ1-4
CDR3aa: ASSLGFPSGRLGNEQF; v_gene: TRBV7-6; j_gene: TRBJ2-1
CDR3aa: ASSRVRGQTHNEQF; v_gene: TRBV14; j_gene: TRBJ2-1
CDR3aa: ASSPSRTGNEQY; v_gene: TRBV7-9; j_gene: TRBJ2-7
CDR3aa: ASSLESAGWRTDTQY; v_gene: TRBV7-6; j_gene: TRBJ2-3
CDR3aa: ASSPRGGQDELWGYT; v_gene: TRBV28; j_gene: TRBJ1-2
CDR3aa: SARAPPSISTDTQY; v_gene: TRBV20-1; j_gene: TRBJ2-3
CDR3aa: ASSSPLQRPNTEAF; v_gene: TRBV5-1; j_gene: TRBJ1-1
CDR3aa: ASSLERGSGYEQY; v_gene: TRBV5-1; j_gene: TRBJ2-7
CDR3aa: AISEDNKAGEKLF; v_gene: TRBV10-3; j_gene: TRBJ1-4
CDR3aa: ASSNHGQTSYEQY; v_gene: TRBV7-6; j_gene: TRBJ2-7
CDR3aa: ASSDRGGTQY; v_gene: TRBV12-3/TRBV12-4; j_gene: TRBJ2-5
CDR3aa: SANKGQSYEQY; v_gene: TRBV20-1; j_gene: TRBJ2-7
CDR3aa: ATSPERAFSYEQY; v_gene: TRBV15; j_gene: TRBJ2-7
CDR3aa: ASEGDWNEQF; v_gene: TRBV12-3/TRBV12-4; j_gene: TRBJ2-1
CDR3aa: ASSPWTGGNQPQH; v_gene: TRBV7-2; j_gene: TRBJ1-5
CDR3aa: SASGGGANTEAF; v_gene: TRBV20-1; j_gene: TRBJ1-1
CDR3aa: ASSPRGTGGVYEQY; v_gene: TRBV5-1; j_gene: TRBJ2-7
CDR3aa: ASNSGPSYNEQF; v_gene: TRBV28; j_gene: TRBJ2-1
CDR3aa: ASSLVPQAAFYNEQF; v_gene: TRBV27; j_gene: TRBJ2-1
CDR3aa: ASSPVGAPVYNEQF; v_gene: TRBV18; j_gene: TRBJ2-1
CDR3aa: ASSLTRTVPNEKLF; v_gene: TRBV5-1; j_gene: TRBJ1-4
CDR3aa: ASSRQGAVDEQF; v_gene: TRBV7-9; j_gene: TRBJ2-1
CDR3aa: SARDQNSRTSGNYEQY; v_gene: TRBV20-1; j_gene: TRBJ2-7
CDR3aa: ASSVWGLAGEGEQY; v_gene: TRBV25-1; j_gene: TRBJ2-7
CDR3aa: ASGEGALRTDTQY; v_gene: TRBV28; j_gene: TRBJ2-3